The source of this T cell receptor (beta chain) is a study of cytomegalovirus exposure and HLA in healthy donors. Worth noting for this clone: Its cognate antigen is unknown.

The protocol was immunoSEQ multiplex PCR, while the TCRdb copy is restricted to in-frame clones and leaves out a portion. Of around 74,000 clones listed, 70% to 90% are singletons. The CDR3 is 11 amino acids. Looked up from germline, CDR1 is MNHNS and CDR2 is SASEGT. V lost 6 bases and J 4 bases, leaving 6 bases between the germline ends. Overall study results and limits: In the 130 or so validation repertoires, approximately 94% of cluster scores exceeded 0, per a later analysis. Among TCR beta chains, those listed as cytomegalovirus-associated numbered over 150.

The sequence came from a man aged 25 to 40 in good health and CMV-seronegative. The sample was PBMCs. The chain couples TRBV6-1 to TRBJ2-5, with D uncertain. CDR3 amino acids: CASRAAETQYF. CDR3 coding DNA: TGTGCCAGCAGGGCGGCAGAGACCCAGTACTTC.